The 5 T cell receptor beta chains reported below all come from one sample, sequenced in a study of T-cell memory formation after mild COVID-19. TCRdb re-derived calls from the 5' RACE reads in MiXCR, one entry per CDR3 protein. The data contain 550,000 to 600,000 distinct CDR3 sequences, less than 25% of them singletons. Source material: PBMCs or a T cell subset sorted from them (not recorded which). The receptor set was obtained from an adult woman who had mild COVID-19 (a few samples of this study predate the infection). Cell type and time point are not known.

The chain is built from TRBV15 and TRBJ1-2; D is uncertain. This CDR3 is 16 amino acids long. The V end was cut by 0 bases, the J end by 3 bases, with 14 bases between. CDR1 is LNHNV and CDR2 is YYDKDF in the germline V gene (reference sequence). CDR3 region: CATSRDQWQVDYGYTF. CDR3 DNA: TGTGCCACCAGCAGAGATCAGTGGCAGGTGGACTATGGCTACACCTTC.

J is TRBJ2-1 and V is TRBV12-3 or TRBV12-4; D gene uncertain. This CDR3 is 14 amino acids long. V was pared by 7 bases and J by 0 bases, with 10 bases between. This CDR3 reads CASNKRDSYNEQFF. The CDR3 region has the DNA TGTGCCAGCAACAAGCGCGACTCCTACAATGAGCAGTTCTTC.

This clonotype was recorded at least ten times. The V gene is TRBV7-9, the J gene TRBJ2-3; a possible D gene is TRBD1 (5 bases). Germline values: CDR1 SEHNR, CDR2 FQNEAQ (reference sequence). V was trimmed by 8 bases and J by 0 bases, leaving 15 bases between them. The CDR3 runs 15 residues. CDR3 DNA: TGTGCCAGCTCATTGTCCGCAGGGAGCACAGATACGCAGTATTTT. Translated, it gives CASSLSAGSTDTQYF.

This clonotype has a count of ten or more. The chain recombines TRBV7-8 with TRBJ2-3; 7 bases line up with TRBD1. The CDR3 totals 15 residues. Germline trimming cut 1 base from V and 3 bases from J; bases unmatched to any gene: 4. The germline gives CDR1 SGHVS, CDR2 FQNEAQ. CDR3 DNA: TGTGCCAGCAGCTTAGGAACAGGGGATACAGATACGCAGTATTTT. Residues: CASSLGTGDTDTQYF.

This clonotype was counted only a few times. CDR3: CASSSGLTSFYEQYF. The CDR3 bases are TGTGCCAGCAGTTCAGGCCTGACTAGCTTCTACGAGCAGTACTTC. The chain uses TRBV27 and TRBJ2-7; the match to TRBD2 covers 7 bases. Germline assignment: CDR1 MNHEY and CDR2 SMNVEV (reference sequence). The CDR3 is 15 residues long. V was clipped by 4 bases and J by 3 bases; unmatched bases: 9.